Listed below are T cell receptor beta chains from one sample, sequenced in a study of CD8+ T cells in alopecia areata. Libraries were prepared by immunoSEQ multiplex PCR; TCRdb keeps only in-frame clonotypes and omits some of them. Of 150,000 to 250,000 clones detected, 60% appear once; the ten largest clones hold approximately 3.5%. Sequencing was performed on CD4+ T cells sorted from blood, taken at week 4, from a patient treated with tofacitinib. The receptors were gathered from a human donor with alopecia areata. The CDR3 runs from the conserved cysteine through the conserved F or W. Fields, in order: J gene, D gene, clone size, V gene, CDR3 protein, CDR3 DNA. The D gene is left open where the match is weak. Part of the rows lack a size; the others show once, few, many or a class for expanded clones.

J: TRBJ1-6; D: NA; size: few; V: TRBV14; CDR3: CASSRDLNSPLHF; DNA: TGTGCCAGCAGCAGGGACCTTAATTCACCCCTCCACTTT
J: TRBJ1-2; D: TRBD1; size: NA; V: TRBV15; CDR3: CATSTRTGDGYTF; DNA: TGTGCCACCAGCACTAGGACAGGGGATGGCTACACCTTC
J: TRBJ1-1; D: NA; size: NA; V: TRBV18; CDR3: CASSPGVMNTEAFF; DNA: TGTGCCAGCTCACCAGGCGTAATGAACACTGAAGCTTTCTTT
J: TRBJ2-3; D: NA; size: NA; V: TRBV6-5; CDR3: CASTSPRATDTQYF; DNA: TGTGCCAGCACCTCCCCTCGGGCCACAGATACGCAGTATTTT
J: TRBJ2-4; D: NA; size: NA; V: TRBV2; CDR3: CASDGGENIQYF; DNA: TGTGCCAGCGATGGGGGAGAAAACATTCAGTACTTC
J: TRBJ2-3; D: NA; size: NA; V: TRBV27; CDR3: CASTLKSGTDTQYF; DNA: TGTGCCAGCACCCTCAAGTCGGGTACAGATACGCAGTATTTT
J: TRBJ1-4; D: NA; size: NA; V: TRBV2; CDR3: CASSLLTAPEKLFF; DNA: TGTGCCAGCAGTTTGCTTACAGCACCAGAAAAACTGTTTTTT
J: TRBJ1-1; D: NA; size: NA; V: TRBV2; CDR3: CASSARTNTEAFF; DNA: TGTGCCAGCAGTGCCCGGACGAACACTGAAGCTTTCTTT
J: TRBJ2-3; D: NA; size: few; V: TRBV19; CDR3: CATIFRDSTTDTQYF; DNA: TGTGCCACTATCTTCCGGGACTCCACCACAGATACGCAGTATTTT
J: TRBJ2-1; D: TRBD2; size: NA; V: TRBV7-2; CDR3: CASSSVAGGRRNEQFF; DNA: TGTGCCAGCAGCTCAGTAGCGGGGGGACGGAGGAATGAGCAGTTCTTC
J: TRBJ2-3; D: NA; size: NA; V: TRBV6-1; CDR3: CASRRTATDTQYF; DNA: TGTGCCAGCCGACGGACAGCCACAGATACGCAGTATTTT
J: TRBJ2-5; D: NA; size: NA; V: TRBV4-2; CDR3: CASSSGAAETQYF; DNA: TGTGCCAGCAGCTCTGGGGCCGCGGAGACCCAGTACTTC
J: TRBJ1-2; D: NA; size: NA; V: TRBV2; CDR3: CASSVLGEGDGYTF; DNA: TGTGCCAGCAGTGTCTTAGGGGAGGGAGATGGCTACACCTTC
J: TRBJ1-2; D: TRBD1; size: few; V: TRBV29-1; CDR3: CSGWDSYYGYTF; DNA: TGCAGCGGCTGGGACAGCTACTATGGCTACACCTTC
J: TRBJ2-3; D: NA; size: NA; V: TRBV30; CDR3: CAWSQVSDTQYF; DNA: TGTGCCTGGAGCCAAGTTTCGGATACGCAGTATTTT
J: TRBJ1-3; D: NA; size: NA; V: TRBV30; CDR3: CAWRQSSGNTIYF; DNA: TGTGCCTGGAGGCAGTCCTCTGGAAACACCATATATTTT
J: TRBJ2-7; D: NA; size: few; V: TRBV7-9; CDR3: CASSFMAGGTRIYEQYF; DNA: TGTGCCAGCAGCTTCATGGCCGGCGGTACAAGGATCTACGAGCAGTACTTC
J: TRBJ2-5; D: NA; size: once; V: TRBV18; CDR3: CASSNSRETQYF; DNA: TGTGCCAGCTCGAATAGTCGGGAGACCCAGTACTTC
J: TRBJ2-6; D: TRBD1; size: NA; V: TRBV7-2; CDR3: CASSSTGAGANVLTF; DNA: TGTGCCAGCAGCTCAACAGGGGCCGGGGCCAACGTCCTGACTTTC
J: TRBJ1-3; D: NA; size: NA; V: TRBV30; CDR3: CAWSAGSPGNTIYF; DNA: TGTGCCTGGAGTGCGGGGTCACCTGGAAACACCATATATTTT
J: TRBJ2-2; D: NA; size: NA; V: TRBV4-2; CDR3: CASSQDLGSHTGELFF; DNA: TGTGCCAGCAGCCAAGATTTGGGCAGTCACACCGGGGAGCTGTTTTTT
J: TRBJ2-5; D: NA; size: NA; V: TRBV7-2; CDR3: CASSENRGGETQYF; DNA: TGTGCCAGCAGCGAAAACAGGGGAGGCGAGACCCAGTACTTC
J: TRBJ2-1; D: NA; size: NA; V: TRBV4-3; CDR3: CASSQGPGLAYNEQFF; DNA: TGCGCCAGCAGCCAAGGACCCGGACTCGCCTACAATGAGCAGTTCTTC
J: TRBJ1-5; D: TRBD1; size: once; V: TRBV7-2; CDR3: CASSSTGQGTQPQHF; DNA: TGTGCCAGCAGCTCGACGGGACAGGGTACTCAGCCCCAGCATTTT
J: TRBJ2-1; D: NA; size: NA; V: TRBV2; CDR3: CASRFGGARRFF; DNA: TGTGCCAGCAGATTTGGGGGGGCGCGTAGGTTCTTC
J: TRBJ1-2; D: NA; size: few; V: TRBV29-1; CDR3: CSVARVLLENYGYTF; DNA: TGCAGCGTTGCAAGGGTCCTACTAGAGAACTATGGCTACACCTTC
J: TRBJ2-7; D: NA; size: few; V: TRBV5-4; CDR3: CASSLEGSWGEQYF; DNA: TGTGCCAGCAGCTTGGAAGGTAGTTGGGGCGAGCAGTACTTC
J: TRBJ2-2; D: NA; size: few; V: TRBV7-7; CDR3: CASSPETGLLSNTGELFF; DNA: TGTGCTAGCAGCCCGGAGACAGGCCTCCTCTCGAACACCGGGGAGCTGTTTTTT
J: TRBJ1-2; D: NA; size: NA; V: TRBV30; CDR3: CAWSSPGPPGVYGYTF; DNA: TGTGCCTGGAGTTCTCCGGGTCCCCCGGGGGTGTATGGCTACACCTTC
J: TRBJ2-7; D: NA; size: NA; V: TRBV27; CDR3: CASSRTDRLREQYF; DNA: TGTGCCAGCAGTCGTACCGACAGGCTCAGGGAGCAGTACTTC
J: TRBJ2-5; D: TRBD2; size: NA; V: TRBV28; CDR3: CAVRGGSETQYF; DNA: TGTGCCGTTCGGGGGGGTAGCGAGACCCAGTACTTC
J: TRBJ2-3; D: NA; size: NA; V: TRBV5-1; CDR3: CASGTKPTDTQYF; DNA: TGCGCCAGCGGGACCAAACCCACAGATACGCAGTATTTT
J: TRBJ2-5; D: NA; size: NA; V: TRBV5-1; CDR3: CASSNGVGGFAETQYF; DNA: TGCGCCAGCAGTAATGGGGTAGGAGGTTTCGCGGAGACCCAGTACTTC
J: TRBJ2-4; D: NA; size: NA; V: TRBV5-1; CDR3: CASRLDSAKNIQYF; DNA: TGCGCCAGCAGGCTTGATAGCGCCAAAAACATTCAGTACTTC
J: TRBJ2-7; D: NA; size: NA; V: TRBV30; CDR3: CAWSAGVGYEQYF; DNA: TGTGCCTGGAGTGCAGGGGTCGGATACGAGCAGTACTTC
J: TRBJ2-2; D: NA; size: once; V: TRBV5-1; CDR3: CASSLEGDTGELFF; DNA: TGCGCCAGCAGCTTGGAGGGGGACACCGGGGAGCTGTTTTTT
J: TRBJ2-5; D: TRBD2; size: NA; V: TRBV30; CDR3: CACSTSRETQYF; DNA: TGTGCCTGTTCGACTAGCAGGGAGACCCAGTACTTC
J: TRBJ1-1; D: NA; size: few; V: TRBV7-9; CDR3: CASLGTTNTEAFF; DNA: TGTGCCAGCTTAGGCACAACGAACACTGAAGCTTTCTTT
J: TRBJ1-4; D: TRBD1; size: NA; V: TRBV5-1; CDR3: CASSFDRANEKLFF; DNA: TGCGCCAGCAGCTTCGACAGGGCTAATGAAAAACTGTTTTTT